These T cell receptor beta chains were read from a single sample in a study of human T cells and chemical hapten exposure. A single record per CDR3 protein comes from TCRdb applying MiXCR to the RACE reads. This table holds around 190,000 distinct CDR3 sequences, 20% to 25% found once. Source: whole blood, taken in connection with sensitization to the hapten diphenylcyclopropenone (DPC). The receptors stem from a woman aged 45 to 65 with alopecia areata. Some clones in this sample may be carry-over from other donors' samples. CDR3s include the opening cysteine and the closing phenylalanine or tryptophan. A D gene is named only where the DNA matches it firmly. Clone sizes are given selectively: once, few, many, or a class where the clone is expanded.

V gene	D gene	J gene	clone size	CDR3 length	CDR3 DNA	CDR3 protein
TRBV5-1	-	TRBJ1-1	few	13	TGCGCCAGCACCCTCGACCGGGACACTGAAGCTTTCTTT	CASTLDRDTEAFF
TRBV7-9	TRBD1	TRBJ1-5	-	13	TGTGCCAGCAGCCGGACAGGTAATCAGCCCCAGCATTTT	CASSRTGNQPQHF
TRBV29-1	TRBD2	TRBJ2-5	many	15	TGCAGCCCGCGATTACTAGCGGGAGGACAAGAGACCCAGTACTTC	CSPRLLAGGQETQYF
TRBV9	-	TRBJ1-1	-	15	TGTGCCAGCAGCGTAGTCCCGGGCTCGAACACTGAAGCTTTCTTT	CASSVVPGSNTEAFF
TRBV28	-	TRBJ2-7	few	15	TGTGCCAGCACTCAGCCTTATCGACAGCCCTACGAGCAGTACTTC	CASTQPYRQPYEQYF
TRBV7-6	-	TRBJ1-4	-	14	TGTGCCAGCAGCTTGGGCCGAGATAATGAAAAACTGTTTTTT	CASSLGRDNEKLFF
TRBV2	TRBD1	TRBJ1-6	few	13	TGTGCCAGCAGTGGACAGGGGGATTCACCCCTCCACTTT	CASSGQGDSPLHF
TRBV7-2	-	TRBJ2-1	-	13	TGTGCCAGCAGCGAGGGATCCTACAATGAGCAGTTCTTC	CASSEGSYNEQFF
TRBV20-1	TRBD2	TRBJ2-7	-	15	TGCAGTGCTCACGGACTAGCGGGAGCCTTGAACGAGCAGTACTTC	CSAHGLAGALNEQYF
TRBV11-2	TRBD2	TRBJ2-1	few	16	TGTGCCAGCAGACCCACACGCGGGAGGAATGGCGATGAGCAGTTCTTC	CASRPTRGRNGDEQFF
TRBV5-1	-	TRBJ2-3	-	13	TGCGCCAGCAGCTTGGTATCGGGCGATACGCAGTATTTT	CASSLVSGDTQYF
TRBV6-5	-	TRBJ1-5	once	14	TGTGCCACCCAACCGGGACCCAGCAATCAGCCCCAGCATTTT	CATQPGPSNQPQHF
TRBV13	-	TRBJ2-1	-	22	TGTGCCAGCAGCTCACTCGATGGGGGTCCGCGGGACAGAATATGGATAAACAATGAGCAGTTCTTC	CASSSLDGGPRDRIWINNEQFF
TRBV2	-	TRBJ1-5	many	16	TGTGCCAGCAGTGGGACACTATCCTATAGCAATCAGCCCCAGCATTTT	CASSGTLSYSNQPQHF
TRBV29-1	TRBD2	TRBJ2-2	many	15	TGCAGCGCTGGGACTAGCGGGAGAGGGACCGGGGAGCTGTTTTTT	CSAGTSGRGTGELFF
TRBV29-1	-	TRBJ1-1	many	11	TGCAGCGTTGTCTGGGACACTGAAGCTTTCTTT	CSVVWDTEAFF
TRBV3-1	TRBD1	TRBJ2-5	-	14	TGTGCCAGCAGCCCTGAGACAGGGGCGGAGACCCAGTACTTC	CASSPETGAETQYF
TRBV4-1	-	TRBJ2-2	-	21	TGCGCCAGCAGCCAAGATTACGATAACGGTCGGCTGTCCCCGGGTCCCGGGGAGCTGTTTTTT	CASSQDYDNGRLSPGPGELFF
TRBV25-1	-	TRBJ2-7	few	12	TGTGCCAGCAGCCAGAAGCTCCACGAGCAGTACTTC	CASSQKLHEQYF
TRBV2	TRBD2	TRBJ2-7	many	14	TGTGCCAGCAGATCAATGACTAGCGCCTACGAGCAGTACTTC	CASRSMTSAYEQYF
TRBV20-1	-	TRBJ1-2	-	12	TGCAGTGCCAGATCGGTTAACTATGGCTACACCTTC	CSARSVNYGYTF
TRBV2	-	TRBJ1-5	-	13	TGTGCCAGCAGTGAGGTTAGGGGTCAGCCCCAGCATTTT	CASSEVRGQPQHF
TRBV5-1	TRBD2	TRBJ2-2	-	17	TGCGCCAGCAGCTTGGGAGGACTAGCGGGAAACACCGGGGAGCTGTTTTTT	CASSLGGLAGNTGELFF
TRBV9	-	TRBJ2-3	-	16	TGTGCCAGCAGCGTAGCTTCGGGCCGCGGCACAGATACGCAGTATTTT	CASSVASGRGTDTQYF
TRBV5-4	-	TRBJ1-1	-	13	TGTGCCAGCAGAGTCGACAGGAACACTGAAGCTTTCTTT	CASRVDRNTEAFF
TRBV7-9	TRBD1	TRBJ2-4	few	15	TGTGCCAGCAGCTCACCGGGACAGGGTTATTTCATTCAGTACTTC	CASSSPGQGYFIQYF
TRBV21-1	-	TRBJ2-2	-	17	TGTGCCAGCAGCAATAACGGGGCGCCCGCGAACACCGGGGAGCTGTTTTTT	CASSNNGAPANTGELFF
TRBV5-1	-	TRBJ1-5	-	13	TGCGCCAGCAGCTTGCGGTCTGATCAGCCCCAGCATTTT	CASSLRSDQPQHF
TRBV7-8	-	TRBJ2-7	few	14	TGTGCCAGCAGCTTAATTAACGGCCCCTACGAGCAGTACTTC	CASSLINGPYEQYF
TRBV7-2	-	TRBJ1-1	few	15	TGTGCCAGCAGCTTATTCCCCTTACCGGGACCTGAAGCTTTCTTT	CASSLFPLPGPEAFF